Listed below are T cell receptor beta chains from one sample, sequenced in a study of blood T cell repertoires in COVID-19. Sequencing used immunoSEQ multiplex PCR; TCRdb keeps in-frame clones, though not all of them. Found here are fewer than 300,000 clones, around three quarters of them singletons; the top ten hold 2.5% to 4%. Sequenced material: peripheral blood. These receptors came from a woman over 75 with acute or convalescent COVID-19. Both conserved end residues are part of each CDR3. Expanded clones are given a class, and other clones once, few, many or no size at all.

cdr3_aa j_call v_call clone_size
CSVGRQNENYGYTF TRBJ1-2 TRBV29-1 .
CASTLRAYNSPLHF TRBJ1-6 TRBV19 few
CASSLQAGSQETQYF TRBJ2-5 TRBV5-4 .
CSVVPPSGDTDTQYF TRBJ2-3 TRBV29-1 .
CSVKTGGYEQYF TRBJ2-7 TRBV29-1 .
CASGLGTSGRASDTQYF TRBJ2-3 TRBV12-5 few
CASSPLTDRVNTEAFF TRBJ1-1 TRBV7-9 .
CASRPTWSGYTF TRBJ1-2 TRBV6-2/TRBV6-3 .
CASSIRQGVNTGELFF TRBJ2-2 TRBV19 once
CASSIGTGDTQYF TRBJ2-3 TRBV19 .
CASSPPPTGVHGYTF TRBJ1-2 TRBV2 .
CASSGDRGRNTGELFF TRBJ2-2 TRBV5-1 .
CASSLERQAVNTEAFF TRBJ1-1 TRBV5-1 .
CASSVGQHTEAFF TRBJ1-1 TRBV9 .
CASSWDRGRGSETQYF TRBJ2-5 TRBV5-4 .
CASSYGGSQPQHF TRBJ1-5 TRBV6-2/TRBV6-3 .
CASSFGQRQYF TRBJ2-7 TRBV3-1/TRBV3-2 .
CASGPNDVGNQPQHF TRBJ1-5 TRBV2 .
CASSNRQNQETQYF TRBJ2-5 TRBV3-1/TRBV3-2 .
CASSPILGGLFF TRBJ1-4 TRBV19 .
CASSLVGTSGEQYF TRBJ2-7 TRBV7-9 .
CASSLQTTSRSYNEQFF TRBJ2-1 TRBV3-1/TRBV3-2 .
CASSQTPSGVEQYF TRBJ2-7 TRBV3-1/TRBV3-2 .
CASSMGPTGDYGYTF TRBJ1-2 TRBV19 once
CASSPTLAAEISYEQYF TRBJ2-7 TRBV3-1/TRBV3-2 .
CASSDQGAGTEAFF TRBJ1-1 TRBV6-1 .
CASSLQGPTSSTDTQYF TRBJ2-3 TRBV18 .
CASSQAVAGRSYNEQFF TRBJ2-1 TRBV4-3 once
CASSSPTGMRSTEAFF TRBJ1-1 TRBV5-1 .
CAIRTSGNSYEQYF TRBJ2-7 TRBV10-3 .
CASSPLATMNTGELFF TRBJ2-2 TRBV4-2 once
CASSLERAPLNTEAFF TRBJ1-1 TRBV7-9 once
CASSQIGAGTGELFF TRBJ2-2 TRBV3-1/TRBV3-2 .
CASSQEVGGNSPLHF TRBJ1-6 TRBV4-2 .
CASSLGFNRGDQPQHF TRBJ1-5 TRBV27 .
CASRVGGDYGYTF TRBJ1-2 TRBV28 .
CARSLLNRDPEQFF TRBJ2-1 TRBV5-3 .
CASRPGQRLGNTIYF TRBJ1-3 TRBV6-5 .
CASSYPGYTEAFF TRBJ1-1 TRBV12-3/TRBV12-4 .
CASSLWGSSSGNTIYF TRBJ1-3 TRBV5-1 .
CASRPRTSGKQETQYF TRBJ2-5 TRBV10-1 .
CASSSGQGNTIYF TRBJ1-3 TRBV6-6 .
CASTKTPPGEQYF TRBJ2-3 TRBV21-1 few
CASSLEGLQAQFF TRBJ2-1 TRBV11-2 .
CASSLLGIMNTEAFF TRBJ1-1 TRBV5-5 .
CASSGTGTGGGRGYTF TRBJ1-2 TRBV27 few
CASSQVFSNQPQHF TRBJ1-5 TRBV2 .
CASSLNFERGQGDTGELFF TRBJ2-2 TRBV11-3 .
CASSQGRGTEAFF TRBJ1-1 TRBV3-1/TRBV3-2 few
CASSQTTNRGNTEAFF TRBJ1-1 TRBV5-1 .
CASSSVARNEKLFF TRBJ1-4 TRBV7-9 .
CAISESRVSGTGGSPLHF TRBJ1-6 TRBV10-3 once
CASSITERMNTEAFF TRBJ1-1 TRBV19 .
CASSGQGGNTEAFF TRBJ1-1 TRBV5-1 .
CAISETQGSNYGYTF TRBJ1-2 TRBV10-3 .